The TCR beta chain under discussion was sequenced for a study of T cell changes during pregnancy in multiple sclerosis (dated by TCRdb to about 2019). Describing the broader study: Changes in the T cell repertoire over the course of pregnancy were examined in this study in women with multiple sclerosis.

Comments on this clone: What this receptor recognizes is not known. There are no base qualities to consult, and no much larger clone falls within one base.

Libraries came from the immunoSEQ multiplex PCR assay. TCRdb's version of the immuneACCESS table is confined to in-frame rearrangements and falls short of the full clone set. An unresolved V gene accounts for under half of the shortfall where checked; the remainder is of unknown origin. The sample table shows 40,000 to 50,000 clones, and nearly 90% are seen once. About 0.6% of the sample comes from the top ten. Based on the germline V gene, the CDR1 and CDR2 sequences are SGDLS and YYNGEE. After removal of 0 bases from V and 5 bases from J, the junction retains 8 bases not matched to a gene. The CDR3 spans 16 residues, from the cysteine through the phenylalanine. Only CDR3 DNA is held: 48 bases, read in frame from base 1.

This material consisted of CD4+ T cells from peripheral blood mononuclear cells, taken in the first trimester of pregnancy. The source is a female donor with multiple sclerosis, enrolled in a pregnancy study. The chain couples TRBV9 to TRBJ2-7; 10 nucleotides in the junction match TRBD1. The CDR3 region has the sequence CASSVDGTGVKNEQYF. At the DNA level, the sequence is TGTGCCAGCAGCGTAGACGGGACAGGGGTAAAAAACGAGCAGTACTTC.